The source of this TCR beta chain is a study of blood T cell repertoires in COVID-19. Looking at the study overall: Specimens from acute and convalescent COVID-19 originated in the United States, Italy and Spain.

In the authors' workflow: It was from reference gene primer amplification that nucleated cell counts were estimated. The protocol was immunoSEQ multiplex PCR, while the TCRdb copy is restricted to in-frame clones and leaves out a portion. V and J calls and clone size are given by that table; D and trimming were obtained from the DNA. The sample includes about 330,000 clones, 80% to 90% of them seen just once. CDR3 length equals 14 residues. Germline CDR1 reads MDHEN; CDR2 reads SYDVKM. The V gene lost 2 bases and the J gene lost 4 bases, with 12 bases spanning the gap. Recovered participants had two consecutive negative NP/OP PCR tests, healthcare professional clearance, or symptom resolution.

The V and J genes are TRBV28 and TRBJ2-7; a weak D match, TRBD1 (6 bases). The sample consisted of PBMCs or T cells enriched from blood (not recorded which). The sequence was collected from a man under 40 who had recovered from COVID-19. The DNA of the CDR3 is TGTGCCAGCAGTTTAAGACAGGTAACGTACGAGCAGTACTTC. Translating gives CASSLRQVTYEQYF.